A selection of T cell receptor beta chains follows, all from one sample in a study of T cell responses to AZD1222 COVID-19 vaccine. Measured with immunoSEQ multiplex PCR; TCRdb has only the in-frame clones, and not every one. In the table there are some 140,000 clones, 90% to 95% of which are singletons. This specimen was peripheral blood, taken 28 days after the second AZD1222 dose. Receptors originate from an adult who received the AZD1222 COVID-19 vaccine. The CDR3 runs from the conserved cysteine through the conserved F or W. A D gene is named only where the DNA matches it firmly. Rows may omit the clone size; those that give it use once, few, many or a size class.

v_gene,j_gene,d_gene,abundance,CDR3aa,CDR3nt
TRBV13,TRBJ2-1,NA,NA,CASSAWTSGPYNEQFF,TGTGCCAGCAGCGCCTGGACATCGGGCCCCTACAATGAGCAGTTCTTC
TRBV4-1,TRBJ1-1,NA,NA,CASSQPGNGYTEAFF,TGCGCCAGCAGCCAACCTGGGAATGGTTACACTGAAGCTTTCTTT
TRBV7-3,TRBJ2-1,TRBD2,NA,CASSQPGTSDEQFF,TGTGCCAGCAGCCAACCAGGGACTAGTGATGAGCAGTTCTTC
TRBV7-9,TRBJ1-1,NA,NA,CASSKAGGAGAFF,TGTGCCAGCAGCAAAGCAGGAGGGGCTGGGGCTTTCTTT
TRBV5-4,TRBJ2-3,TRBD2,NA,CASTPGGGTTDTQYF,TGTGCCAGCACCCCGGGGGGGGGTACGACAGATACGCAGTATTTT
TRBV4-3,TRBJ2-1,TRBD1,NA,CASSLRDRWGNEQFF,TGCGCCAGCAGCCTTCGGGACAGATGGGGCAATGAGCAGTTCTTC
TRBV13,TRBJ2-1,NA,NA,CASSLRGDRSNEQFF,TGTGCCAGCAGCCTGAGAGGAGACAGGTCCAATGAGCAGTTCTTC
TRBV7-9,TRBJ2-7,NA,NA,CASSSDKGVPYEQYF,TGTGCCAGCAGCAGCGACAAGGGGGTGCCCTACGAGCAGTACTTC
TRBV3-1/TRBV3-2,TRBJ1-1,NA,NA,CASSHGGHTEAFF,TGTGCCAGCAGCCACGGGGGACACACTGAAGCTTTCTTT
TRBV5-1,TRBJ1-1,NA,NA,CASSGQRNTEAFF,TGCGCCAGCAGCGGACAGAGGAACACTGAAGCTTTCTTT
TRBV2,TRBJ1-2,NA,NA,CASRGQIGYTF,TGTGCCAGCAGAGGACAGATTGGCTACACCTTC
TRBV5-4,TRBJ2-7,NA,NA,CASSLGGRGREQYF,TGTGCCAGCAGCTTGGGGGGCAGGGGAAGGGAGCAGTACTTC
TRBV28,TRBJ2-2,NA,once,CASSLIGELFF,TGTGCCAGCAGTTTGATCGGGGAGCTGTTTTTT
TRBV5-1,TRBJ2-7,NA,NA,CASSNSGGYEQYF,TGCGCCAGCAGCAACTCAGGAGGCTACGAGCAGTACTTC
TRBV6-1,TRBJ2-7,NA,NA,CASSTRVRGHYEQYF,TGTGCCAGCTCCACTCGGGTCCGGGGGCACTACGAGCAGTACTTC
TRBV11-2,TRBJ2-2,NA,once,CASSLVKGLSAGELFF,TGTGCCAGCAGCTTAGTAAAGGGGTTGAGTGCCGGGGAGCTGTTTTTT
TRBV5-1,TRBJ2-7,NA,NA,CASSLGVALYEQYF,TGCGCCAGCAGCTTGGGGGTGGCCCTCTACGAGCAGTACTTC
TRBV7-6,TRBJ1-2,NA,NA,CASSRGGAYGYTF,TGTGCCAGCAGCCGGGGGGGGGCCTATGGCTACACCTTC
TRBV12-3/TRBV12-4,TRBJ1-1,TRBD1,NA,CASSLALDRGTFF,TGTGCCAGCAGTTTAGCTTTAGACAGGGGAACTTTCTTT
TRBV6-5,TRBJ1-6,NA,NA,CASRTADGSPLHF,TGTGCCAGCCGGACGGCGGATGGTTCACCCCTCCACTTT
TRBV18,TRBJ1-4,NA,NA,CASKTGGGEKLFF,TGTGCCAGTAAGACAGGAGGAGGTGAAAAACTGTTTTTT
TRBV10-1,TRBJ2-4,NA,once,CASRTAHQAKNIQYF,TGCGCCAGCAGAACGGCCCACCAAGCCAAAAACATTCAGTACTTC
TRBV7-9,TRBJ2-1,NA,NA,CASSLAGTPNEQFF,TGTGCCAGCAGCTTAGCTGGGACCCCAAATGAGCAGTTCTTC
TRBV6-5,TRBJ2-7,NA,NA,CASRGTGISYEQYF,TGTGCCAGCAGAGGGACGGGGATCTCCTACGAGCAGTACTTC
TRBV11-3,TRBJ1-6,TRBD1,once,CASSSTGNTLHF,TGTGCCAGCAGCTCGACAGGGAATACCCTCCACTTT
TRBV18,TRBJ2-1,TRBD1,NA,CASSPAWTGSSYNEQFF,TGTGCCAGCTCACCCGCATGGACAGGGAGCTCCTACAATGAGCAGTTCTTC
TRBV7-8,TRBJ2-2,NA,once,CASSLVAGRTGELFF,TGTGCCAGCAGCTTAGTTGCAGGACGAACCGGGGAGCTGTTTTTT
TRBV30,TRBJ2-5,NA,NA,CAMSKGGETQYF,TGTGCTATGAGTAAAGGGGGGGAGACCCAGTACTTC
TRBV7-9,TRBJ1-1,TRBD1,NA,CASSEGTAYTEAFF,TGTGCCAGCAGCGAAGGGACAGCGTACACTGAAGCTTTCTTT
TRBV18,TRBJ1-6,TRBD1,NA,CASSLLRQGYNSPLHF,TGTGCCAGCTCACTTCTTAGACAGGGATATAATTCACCCCTCCACTTT